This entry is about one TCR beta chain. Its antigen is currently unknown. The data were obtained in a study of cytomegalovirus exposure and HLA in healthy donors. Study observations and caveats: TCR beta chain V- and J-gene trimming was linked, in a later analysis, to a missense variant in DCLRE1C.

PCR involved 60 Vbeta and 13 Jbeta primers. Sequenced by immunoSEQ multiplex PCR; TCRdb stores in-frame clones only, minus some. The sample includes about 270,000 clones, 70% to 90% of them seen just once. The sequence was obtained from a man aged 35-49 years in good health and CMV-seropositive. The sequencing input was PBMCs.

The CDR3 reads CSVDRRPANTGELFF. In DNA, the CDR3 is TGCAGCGTTGACCGGCGGCCCGCGAACACCGGGGAGCTGTTTTTT. The V gene is TRBV29-1, the J gene TRBJ2-2; D not resolved. The CDR3 is made up of 15 amino acids. V was cut by 3 bases and J by 0 bases, with 11 bases left in between. CDR1 is SQVTM, CDR2 ANQGSEA, per germline.